This T cell receptor beta chain was captured in a study of T cell clonality in common variable immunodeficiency. Assay used: immunoSEQ multiplex PCR; TCRdb lists only in-frame clones, some missing. Altogether some 16,000 clones were found in the sample, and no singletons occur. Findings and limits, study-wide: Compared with controls, CVID subjects had fewer shared TCRbeta clones. CVID subjects had higher TCRbeta clonality than healthy controls, most marked in about a third. Reportedly, TCR beta sequences from common variable immunodeficiency showed fewer deletions and N-nucleotide insertions.

This clone was detected many times. Its target is not known. For at least one year, all CVID subjects received replacement immunoglobulin. The receptor's source is a human donor with common variable immunodeficiency. Sequencing was carried out using peripheral blood mononuclear cells.

The CDR3 sequence is CASSATSGGTDTQYF. CDR3 bases read: TGTGCCAGCAGTGCGACTAGCGGCGGCACAGATACG. The J gene is TRBJ2-3, the V gene TRBV6-4, with TRBD2 identical over 9 bases. The read terminates 3 residues ahead of where the CDR3 ends, so the germline J gene completes it. V lost 4 bases, J lost 1 base, and 3 bases stayed unmatched. CDR3 length: 15 residues. Per germline, CDR1 MRHNA and CDR2 SNTAGT.